These 32 T cell receptor beta chains share one sample of origin, sequenced in a study of TIL therapy for anti-PD-1-resistant metastatic lung cancer. This was the immunoSEQ v3 assay. Repertoires were generated with immunoSEQ multiplex PCR, while TCRdb's copy carries only in-frame clones and drops some. In the table there are about 21,000 clones, just over 70% of which are singletons. The time point denotes: pre-treatment sample, taken before nivolumab and TIL therapy. The specimen comprised blood, sampled at baseline. These receptors came from a person between 30 and 80 years old with non-small cell lung cancer.

This sequence joins TRBV4-2 and TRBJ2-3; TRBD2 aligns across 11 bases. Germline lookup yields CDR1 LGHNA and CDR2 YNFKEQ. The CDR3 sequence is 16 residues long. The V gene end was trimmed by 1 base and the J gene end by 8 bases; junction bases not matched to a gene: 8. Here the CDR3 reads CASSQVKLAGDVTQYF. The CDR3 DNA reads TGTGCCAGCAGCCAAGTAAAACTAGCGGGAGATGTTACGCAGTATTTT.

V is TRBV6-4 and J is TRBJ1-2, with 9 nucleotides matching TRBD1. With 10 bases clipped from V and 9 bases from J, the junction kept 12 bases outside the gene matches. Germline-derived CDR1 and CDR2 are MRHNA and SNTAGT. This CDR3 region has 13 residues. CDR3: CATNPGQGSRYTF. The CDR3 region has the DNA TGTGCCACCAACCCGGGACAGGGATCGCGCTACACCTTC.

This clone appeared once. The chain employs TRBV5-1 and TRBJ2-1; D may match TRBD1 or TRBD2 (5 bases each). Deletions cut 4 bases from V and 1 base from J, with 12 bases between. Germline V gives CDR1 SGHRS, CDR2 YFSETQ. This CDR3 has 15 amino acids. In DNA form, the CDR3 reads TGCGCCAGCAGCCCTGGGGACCTTTCCTACAATGAGCAGTTCTTC. Its protein is CASSPGDLSYNEQFF.

V gene TRBV5-1 combines with J gene TRBJ1-4; D is possibly TRBD1 (5 bases). Germline-derived CDR1 and CDR2 are SGHRS and YFSETQ. CDR3 length equals 15 residues. The V gene lost 2 bases and the J gene lost 6 bases, with 14 bases spanning the gap. In nucleotides, the CDR3 is TGCGCCAGCAGCTTATCCGACAGAGGGGATGAAAAACTGTTTTTT. Translation: CASSLSDRGDEKLFF.

This clone occurred a few times. The J gene is TRBJ1-2, the V gene TRBV9; the D is unclear. CDR3 length: 13 residues. Germline lookup yields CDR1 SGDLS and CDR2 YYNGEE. V lost 2 bases and J lost 2, with 7 bases in between. The CDR3 sequence is CASSVDPNYGYTF. In DNA, the CDR3 is TGTGCCAGCAGCGTCGATCCCAACTATGGCTACACCTTC.

The chain uses TRBV6-5 and TRBJ1-1; D is uncertain. In germline, CDR1 is MNHEY, CDR2 SVGAGI. The ends were cut back, 6 bases at V and 0 bases at J, with 11 bases in the middle. There are 14 residues in the CDR3. The CDR3 here is CASSSTPMNTEAFF. In DNA, the CDR3 is TGTGCCAGCAGCTCCACGCCCATGAACACTGAAGCTTTCTTT.

The rearrangement joins TRBV30 to TRBJ2-1; tentative D call: TRBD1 (6 bases). V lost 4 bases and J lost 9, with 16 bases in between. The germline V gene has CDR1 GTSNPN and CDR2 SVGIG (reference sequence). This CDR3 is 13 amino acids long. CDR3 sequence (DNA): TGTGCCTGGACAGGGGCCGGAGGTCCTGAGCAGTTCTTC. Translation: CAWTGAGGPEQFF. Full variable domain (missing parts from reference TRBV30 and TRBJ2-1): SQTIHQWPATLVQPVGSPLSLECTVEGTSNPNLYWYRQAAGRGLQLLFYSVGIGQISSEVPQNLSASRPQDRQFILSSKKLLLSDSGFYLCAWTGAGGPEQFFGPGTRLTVL.

This clone appeared once. The rearrangement links TRBV9 to TRBJ2-5; 7 nucleotides line up with TRBD1. Germline assignment: CDR1 SGDLS and CDR2 YYNGEE. The CDR3 totals 14 residues. The trim removed 4 bases at V and 2 bases at J, leaving 5 bases unmatched. The DNA for the CDR3 is TGTGCCAGCAGCCCAGGGACAGCACAAGAGACCCAGTACTTC. Translating it yields CASSPGTAQETQYF.

The rearrangement uses TRBV7-9 and TRBJ2-3, with 8 bases that match TRBD2. Germline trimming cut 1 base from V and 5 bases from J; bases unmatched to any gene: 5. The CDR3 length is 15 residues. The germline V gene encodes CDR1 SEHNR and CDR2 FQNEAQ (reference sequence). The CDR3 DNA reads as TGTGCCAGCAGCTTAGTCGTCCTAGCGGGAGATACGCAGTATTTT. As protein: CASSLVVLAGDTQYF.

The sample holds one count of this clone. The chain has TRBV18 and TRBJ2-1, with 8 bases fitting TRBD1. With V trimmed by 1 base and J by 7 bases, 12 bases remained unmatched. The CDR3 extends over 17 amino acids. CDR1 KGHSH and CDR2 LQKENI come from the germline V gene. CDR3 in DNA: TGTGCCAGCTCACCACGGTTCAGGACAGGGCATTCTAATGAGCAGTTCTTC. Encoded protein: CASSPRFRTGHSNEQFF.

The chain is built from TRBV5-1 and TRBJ1-2; the match to TRBD1 covers 9 bases. The germline CDR1 and CDR2 sequences are SGHRS and YFSETQ. This CDR3 has 16 amino acids. The V segment lost 1 base and the J segment 1 base; nucleotides outside the gene matches: 5. The CDR3 coding sequence is TGCGCCAGCAGCTTGTCGGGGACAGGGATTAACTATGGCTACACCTTC. Amino acids: CASSLSGTGINYGYTF. The full variable domain, completed using reference TRBV5-1 and TRBJ1-2, is KAGVTQTPRYLIKTRGQQVTLSCSPISGHRSVSWYQQTPGQGLQFLFEYFSETQRNKGNFPGRFSGRQFSNSRSEMNVSTLELGDSALYLCASSLSGTGINYGYTFGSGTRLTVV.

This chain links TRBV2 with TRBJ1-3; D is uncertain. Trimming cost V 9 bases and J 0 bases, with 3 bases left between them. Germline values: CDR1 SNHLY, CDR2 FYNNEI. This CDR3 has 11 residues. CDR3 DNA sequence: TGTGCCAGTCTCTCTGGAAACACCATATATTTT. It is translated as CASLSGNTIYF.

This rearrangement joins TRBV9 to TRBJ2-3, with D possibly TRBD2 on 6 matching bases. V lost 2 bases and J 0 bases, leaving 10 bases between the germline ends. The CDR3 is made up of 15 amino acids. From germline, CDR1 is SGDLS and CDR2 YYNGEE. The CDR3 DNA reads TGTGCCAGCAGCGTTCTAGCGCACAGCACAGATACGCAGTATTTT. Amino acids: CASSVLAHSTDTQYF.

This chain links TRBV3-1 (or the pseudogene TRBV3-2) with TRBJ2-6; D is undetermined. V was shortened by 5 bases and J by 4 bases, with 9 bases between the two germline ends. Looked up from germline, CDR1 is LGHDT and CDR2 is YNNKEL (reference sequence). The CDR3 covers 14 residues. The CDR3 DNA reads TGTGCCAGCAGCTCAGTTCCGGGGGCCAACGTCCTGACTTTC. Amino acids: CASSSVPGANVLTF.

The rearrangement links TRBV7-9 to TRBJ2-2, with 12 positions matching TRBD1. J gave up 5 bases and V 3 bases, and 10 bases lay outside the gene matches. This CDR3 is built from 18 residues. In germline, CDR1 is SEHNR, CDR2 FQNEAQ (reference sequence). CDR3 coding DNA: TGTGCCAGCAGCTTTAAACTGGGACAGGGGGCTCGGACCGGGGAGCTGTTTTTT. As protein: CASSFKLGQGARTGELFF.

V and J are TRBV5-6 and TRBJ1-2, with 10 bases matching TRBD1. CDR3 size: 18 residues. The junction had 10 bases not matched to a gene; V was cut back by 0 bases and J by 2 bases. CDR1 is SGHDT and CDR2 is YYEEEE in the germline V gene. CDR3 amino acids: CASSLEWRDRGPNYGYTF. The CDR3 region has the DNA TGTGCCAGCAGCTTGGAGTGGCGGGACAGGGGACCGAACTATGGCTACACCTTC. The variable domain in full, with the rest retrieved from reference TRBV5-6 and TRBJ1-2, is DAGVTQSPTHLIKTRGQQVTLRCSPKSGHDTVSWYQQALGQGPQFIFQYYEEEERQRGNFPDRFSGHQFPNYSSELNVNALLLGDSALYLCASSLEWRDRGPNYGYTFGSGTRLTVV.

In its sample, this clone was seen once. This chain connects TRBV30 to TRBJ1-6, with a possible D match to TRBD1 (5 bases). Trimming took 1 base from V and 7 from J, leaving 11 bases between them. Germline CDR1 is GTSNPN and CDR2 is SVGIG (reference sequence). The length of the CDR3 is 14 residues. The CDR3 here is CAWSAGLTNSPLHF. The CDR3, as DNA: TGTGCCTGGAGTGCGGGACTCACGAATTCACCCCTCCACTTT.

The chain recombines TRBV6-5 with TRBJ1-5; D gene unclear. The germline gives CDR1 MNHEY, CDR2 SVGAGI. The CDR3 is 16 amino acids. With 2 bases removed from V and 0 bases from J, the gap between germline ends came to 11 bases. The CDR3 region has the DNA TGTGCCAGCAGTTACCTGACGGTATATAGCAATCAGCCCCAGCATTTT. Translation: CASSYLTVYSNQPQHF.

This chain links TRBV5-1 with TRBJ2-1; D not resolved. CDR1 is SGHRS and CDR2 is YFSETQ in the germline V gene. V was shortened by 4 bases and J by 4 bases, with 15 bases between the two germline ends. The CDR3 is 15 amino acids. In nucleotides, the CDR3 is TGCGCCAGCAGCGTCGACGGTCAAGAATACAATGAGCAGTTCTTC. This translates into CASSVDGQEYNEQFF. Full variable domain (missing parts from reference TRBV5-1 and TRBJ2-1): KAGVTQTPRYLIKTRGQQVTLSCSPISGHRSVSWYQQTPGQGLQFLFEYFSETQRNKGNFPGRFSGRQFSNSRSEMNVSTLELGDSALYLCASSVDGQEYNEQFFGPGTRLTVL.

This clone has just a few counts. The rearrangement joins TRBV18 to TRBJ1-5; TRBD1 matches at 7 bases. In germline, CDR1 is KGHSH, CDR2 LQKENI. The J segment lost 1 base and the V segment lost 5 bases, leaving 14 bases of the junction unmatched. The CDR3 is 18 residues long. CDR3 amino acids: CASSTRRGLGLSNQPQHF. The CDR3 DNA reads as TGTGCCAGCTCAACGAGAAGGGGGCTTGGCTTGAGCAATCAGCCCCAGCATTTT.

V and J are TRBV5-1 and TRBJ2-7; TRBD2 is a possible D gene (5 bases). This CDR3 has 13 residues. Germline assignment: CDR1 SGHRS and CDR2 YFSETQ. Trimming removed 0 bases at V and 7 bases at J, with 11 bases between. The CDR3 is CASSLDRGYEQYF. The CDR3 DNA sequence: TGCGCCAGCAGCTTGGACCGGGGTTATGAGCAGTACTTC.

The chain links TRBV2 to TRBJ2-1; 7 bases fit TRBD2. The CDR3 is 15 amino acids. V lost 3 bases to trimming and J lost 9 bases; unmatched junction nucleotides: 11. Germline CDR1 reads SNHLY; CDR2 reads FYNNEI. CDR3 protein: CASSEVMAGAGEQFF. The CDR3 DNA is TGTGCCAGCAGTGAGGTCATGGCGGGAGCTGGTGAGCAGTTCTTC.

The rearrangement links TRBV24-1 to TRBJ1-5; no definite D call. Trimming stripped 3 bases from V and 2 bases from J, with 7 bases between. The germline CDR1 and CDR2 sequences are KGHDR and SFDVKD. The CDR3 covers 14 residues. In nucleotides, the CDR3 is TGTGCCACCAGTGATAGTAATGGCAATCAGCCCCAGCATTTT. This translates into CATSDSNGNQPQHF.

The genes are TRBV6-5 and TRBJ2-1; D is ambiguous. Germline CDR1 reads MNHEY; CDR2 reads SVGAGI. Trimming removed 6 bases from V and 0 bases from J, with 12 bases in between. The CDR3 has 15 residues. CDR3 in DNA: TGTGCCAGCAGCCGGCCCGGGTTCTCCTACAATGAGCAGTTCTTC. Amino acid sequence: CASSRPGFSYNEQFF.

V and J are TRBV7-9 and TRBJ2-2; possibly TRBD1 for D (6 bases). CDR3 length equals 15 residues. V was clipped by 5 bases and J by 6 bases, with 16 bases between them. In germline, CDR1 is SEHNR, CDR2 FQNEAQ (reference sequence). CDR3 coding DNA: TGTGCCAGCAGCGCACTACAGGGATATGCCGGGGAGCTGTTTTTT. Its translation is CASSALQGYAGELFF.

The chain recombines TRBV5-1 with TRBJ2-2; TRBD2 is a possible D gene (6 bases). The CDR3 spans 14 residues. V gave up 0 bases and J gave up 5 bases, with 8 bases separating them. Germline V gives CDR1 SGHRS, CDR2 YFSETQ. As DNA, the CDR3 is TGCGCCAGCAGCTTGGGAAGCGGGACCGGGGAGCTGTTTTTT. Translating gives CASSLGSGTGELFF.

This clone was seen only once. V usage is TRBV7-9 and J usage is TRBJ2-1; TRBD2 matches at 10 bases. Germline lookup yields CDR1 SEHNR and CDR2 FQNEAQ (reference sequence). The CDR3 consists of 16 residues. The junction had 5 bases not matched to a gene; V was cut back by 2 bases and J by 4 bases. The CDR3 DNA sequence: TGTGCCAGCAGCTTAAGCCTAGCGGGGGCGTACAATGAGCAGTTCTTC. Its protein product is CASSLSLAGAYNEQFF.

This CDR3 reads CASTRSFSGNTIYF. CDR3 in DNA: TGTGCCAGCACGAGGAGTTTTTCTGGAAACACCATATATTTT. The genes are TRBV9 and TRBJ1-3; the D is unclear. The CDR3 is 14 residues long. Germline lookup yields CDR1 SGDLS and CDR2 YYNGEE. Trimming removed 6 bases at V and 1 base at J, with 11 bases between.

In DNA form, the CDR3 reads TGCAGTGCTAGTAGAGGGAGCTCCTATAATTCACCCCTCCACTTT. Translating it yields CSASRGSSYNSPLHF. The gene calls are TRBV20-1 and TRBJ1-6, with unresolved D. This CDR3 has 15 amino acids. Germline assignment: CDR1 DFQATT and CDR2 SNEGSKA (reference sequence). Trimming shortened V by 3 bases and J by 0 bases, and 9 bases separated the two germline ends.

The V call is TRBV11-3, the J call TRBJ2-1; 9 bases map to TRBD2. V lost 5 bases and J lost 3; bases outside the gene matches: 2. This CDR3 region has 14 residues. Per germline, CDR1 SGHNT and CDR2 YENEEA. CDR3 DNA sequence: TGTGCCAGCAGCCGTAGCGGGGGCTACAATGAGCAGTTCTTC. Its translation is CASSRSGGYNEQFF.

The rearrangement joins TRBV2 to TRBJ2-1; D not certain. This CDR3 has 16 amino acids. Trimming cost V 1 base and J 0 bases, with 10 bases left between them. The V gene's germline CDR1 is SNHLY and CDR2 FYNNEI. The CDR3 here is CASSEDGQSSYNEQFF. The CDR3 DNA reads TGTGCCAGCAGTGAAGACGGTCAGAGCTCCTACAATGAGCAGTTCTTC.

The J gene is TRBJ2-1, the V gene TRBV3-1 (or the pseudogene TRBV3-2); possibly TRBD2 for D (6 bases). Trimming took off 1 base at V and 8 bases at J, with 12 bases between the two ends. The CDR3 extends over 14 amino acids. The germline V gene has CDR1 LGHDT and CDR2 YNNKEL (reference sequence). The CDR3 is CASSQGDPGDEQFF. As DNA, the CDR3 is TGTGCCAGCAGCCAAGGGGATCCGGGGGATGAGCAGTTCTTC.